A single T cell receptor beta chain is shown here with its context. This entry is derived from a study of blood T cell repertoires in COVID-19. Study as a whole: Acute and convalescent COVID-19 specimens originated in the United States, Italy and Spain. PBMCs, B-cell-depleted T cells, or T cells were the source of the cDNA or gDNA that made up the material.

Trimming cost V 7 bases and J 5 bases; bases outside gene matches: 8. CDR1 is SGHNT, CDR2 YYREEE, per germline (reference sequence). CDR3 length: 13 amino acids. In the original workflow: Reference gene primer amplification yielded estimated nucleated cell counts. The assay was immunoSEQ multiplex PCR, and TCRdb's table has in-frame clones only and misses some. For V, J and clone size, that table is used; D and trimming come from the DNA. Among just under 350,000 clones, around 91% were seen once, and the ten largest hold roughly 3.4%. The sequence derives from a woman between 18 and 29 years old who had recovered from COVID-19. The chain joins TRBV5-4 to TRBJ1-2; 7 bases fit TRBD1. Sequencing used peripheral blood. The DNA for the CDR3 is TGTGCCAGCCGGGGACAGAATTCTTATGGCTACACCTTC. As protein: CASRGQNSYGYTF.